The next 12 T cell receptor beta chains were all read from a single sample in a study of blood T cell repertoires in COVID-19. TCRdb's table, derived via immunoSEQ multiplex PCR, lists solely in-frame clones and lacks some. The profile shows around 70,000 clones, around 90% of them singletons. Source material: peripheral blood. The receptor set was obtained from a human donor in a cohort sampled during active COVID-19.

The V call is TRBV19, the J call TRBJ2-7, with 11 bases matching TRBD1. The CDR3 is made up of 15 amino acids. Germline V gene data show CDR1 as LNHDA and CDR2 as SQIVND (reference sequence). Trimming at V came to 6 bases and at J to 1 base, leaving 5 bases not matched to a gene. The CDR3 bases are TGTGCCAGTAGGAAACGGGACAGGGGGTCCTACGAGCAGTACTTC. Amino acids: CASRKRDRGSYEQYF. Full variable domain (rest looked up from reference TRBV19 and TRBJ2-7): DGGITQSPKYLFRKEGQNVTLSCEQNLNHDAMYWYRQDPGQGLRLIYYSQIVNDFQKGDIAEGYSVSREKKESFPLTVTSAQKNPTAFYLCASRKRDRGSYEQYFGPGTRLTVT.

This clone occurred a few times. The chain links TRBV4-3 to TRBJ1-4; D is possibly TRBD1 (5 bases). Germline CDR1 and CDR2: LGHNA and YSLEER. The V gene lost 0 bases and the J gene lost 5 bases, with 7 bases spanning the gap. CDR3 length: 14 residues. CDR3 in amino acids: CASSQDRVNEKLFF. The CDR3 nucleotides are TGCGCCAGCAGCCAAGACAGGGTGAATGAAAAACTGTTTTTT.

A few counts support this clone. V usage is TRBV6-2 or TRBV6-3 and J usage is TRBJ1-2; D remains ambiguous. Trimming left V 6 bases short and J 4 bases short, with 15 bases between. The CDR3 length is 14 residues. Germline V gene lookup returns CDR1 MNHEY and CDR2 SVGEGT. The CDR3 DNA reads TGTGCCAGCAGCCCCGGCGGGTACGTCTATGGCTACACCTTC. This encodes CASSPGGYVYGYTF.

This chain connects TRBV27 to TRBJ2-4, with a weak D call TRBD2 (5 bases). Germline V gives CDR1 MNHEY, CDR2 SMNVEV (reference sequence). The CDR3 totals 16 residues. V was pared by 5 bases and J by 0 bases, with 14 bases between. DNA for the CDR3: TGTGCCAGCAGTACGTATCAAGCGGAAGCCAAAAACATTCAGTACTTC. Translated, it gives CASSTYQAEAKNIQYF.

This sequence joins TRBV7-3 and TRBJ2-6, with TRBD1 as a possible D gene (6 bases). This CDR3 is built from 19 residues. The germline gives CDR1 SGHTA, CDR2 FQGTGA. The V and J ends lost 1 base and 0 bases respectively, with 16 bases between them. The CDR3 DNA sequence: TGTGCCAGCAGCTTAAACCCTCTTGGACAGATCTCTGGGGCCAACGTCCTGACTTTC. It encodes CASSLNPLGQISGANVLTF.

The chain has TRBV5-1 and TRBJ2-7, with TRBD2 identical over 9 bases. V trimming: 3 bases; J trimming: 6 bases; junction bases outside the gene matches: 10. Germline V gene data show CDR1 as SGHRS and CDR2 as YFSETQ. The CDR3 is 15 amino acids. CDR3: CASSSSGTSNSEQYF. CDR3 nucleotides: TGCGCCAGCAGCTCCTCCGGGACTAGCAACTCCGAGCAGTACTTC.

The chain combines TRBV2 with TRBJ1-2; a weak D match, TRBD1 (5 bases). The ends were cut back, 4 bases at V and 2 bases at J, with 8 bases in the middle. The CDR3 loop spans 13 amino acids. Per germline, CDR1 SNHLY and CDR2 FYNNEI. This CDR3 reads CASSGNRNYGYTF. The CDR3 DNA reads as TGTGCCAGCAGTGGTAACAGGAACTATGGCTACACCTTC.

This sequence joins TRBV5-4 and TRBJ2-3, with 9 positions matching TRBD2. There are 15 residues in the CDR3. V lost 2 bases and J lost 6; bases outside the gene matches: 7. The germline gives CDR1 SGHNT, CDR2 YYREEE (reference sequence). For the CDR3, the DNA is TGTGCCAGCAGCTTCCGGACTAGCGACTCGGATACGCAGTATTTT. Its protein product is CASSFRTSDSDTQYF. Full variable domain (outside the CDR3, taken from reference TRBV5-4 and TRBJ2-3): ETGVTQSPTHLIKTRGQQVTLRCSSQSGHNTVSWYQQALGQGPQFIFQYYREEENGRGNFPPRFSGLQFPNYSSELNVNALELDDSALYLCASSFRTSDSDTQYFGPGTRLTVL.

The chain couples TRBV25-1 to TRBJ2-7, with a possible D match to TRBD1 (6 bases). Trimming removed 10 bases from V and 5 bases from J, with 21 bases in between. Germline V gives CDR1 MGHDK, CDR2 SYGVNS. This CDR3 has 14 residues. CDR3 in amino acids: CATSKLQGVDEQYF. Here the CDR3 DNA reads TGTGCCACCTCTAAGTTACAGGGTGTCGACGAGCAGTACTTC.

The chain is built from TRBV6-5 and TRBJ1-1; 8 bases agree with TRBD1. The CDR3 loop spans 13 amino acids. The V segment lost 5 bases and the J segment 5 bases; nucleotides outside the gene matches: 4. CDR1 and CDR2 from the germline V gene are MNHEY and SVGAGI. The CDR3 reads CASSPQGGTEAFF. The CDR3 coding sequence is TGTGCCAGCAGTCCACAGGGGGGGACTGAAGCTTTCTTT.

The chain employs TRBV18 and TRBJ2-5; D perhaps matches TRBD1 (5 bases). V shed 3 bases and J shed 2 bases, with 13 bases lying between them. The CDR3 extends over 15 amino acids. Germline-derived CDR1 and CDR2 are KGHSH and LQKENI. The CDR3 region is CASSPFRQGQETQYF. The CDR3 nucleotides are TGTGCCAGCTCACCTTTCCGCCAGGGTCAAGAGACCCAGTACTTC. The full variable domain, rest sourced from reference TRBV18 and TRBJ2-5, is NAGVMQNPRHLVRRRGQEARLRCSPMKGHSHVYWYRQLPEEGLKFMVYLQKENIIDESGMPKERFSAEFPKEGPSILRIQQVVRGDSAAYFCASSPFRQGQETQYFGPGTRLLVL.

V and J are TRBV7-9 and TRBJ2-3, with 10 bases fitting TRBD1. The V gene's germline CDR1 is SEHNR and CDR2 FQNEAQ (reference sequence). This CDR3 has 15 amino acids. Trimming at V came to 5 bases and at J to 6 bases, leaving 8 bases not matched to a gene. CDR3 amino acids: CASSGPGQGWDTQYF. DNA for the CDR3: TGTGCCAGCAGCGGACCGGGACAGGGGTGGGATACGCAGTATTTT. Supplemented by reference TRBV7-9 and TRBJ2-3, the full variable domain reads DTGVSQNPRHKITKRGQNVTFRCDPISEHNRLYWYRQTLGQGPEFLTYFQNEAQLEKSRLLSDRFSAERPKGSFSTLEIQRTEQGDSAMYLCASSGPGQGWDTQYFGPGTRLTVL.